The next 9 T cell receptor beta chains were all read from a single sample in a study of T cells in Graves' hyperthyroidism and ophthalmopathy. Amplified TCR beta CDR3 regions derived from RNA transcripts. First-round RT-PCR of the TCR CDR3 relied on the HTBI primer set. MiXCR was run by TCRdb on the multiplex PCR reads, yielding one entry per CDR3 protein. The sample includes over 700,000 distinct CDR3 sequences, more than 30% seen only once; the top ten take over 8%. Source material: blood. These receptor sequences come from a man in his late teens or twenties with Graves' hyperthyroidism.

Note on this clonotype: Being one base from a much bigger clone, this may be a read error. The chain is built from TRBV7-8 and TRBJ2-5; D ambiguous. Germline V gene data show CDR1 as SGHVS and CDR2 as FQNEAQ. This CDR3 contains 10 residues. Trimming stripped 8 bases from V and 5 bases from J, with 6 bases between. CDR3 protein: CASVGETQYF. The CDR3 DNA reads TGTGCCAGCGTGGGGGAGACCCAGTACTTC.

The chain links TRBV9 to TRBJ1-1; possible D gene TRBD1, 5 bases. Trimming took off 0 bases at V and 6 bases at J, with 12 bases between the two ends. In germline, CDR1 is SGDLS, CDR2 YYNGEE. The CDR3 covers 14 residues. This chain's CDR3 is CASSVEGRGPEAFF. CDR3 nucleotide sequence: TGTGCCAGCAGCGTAGAGGGCCGGGGCCCTGAAGCTTTCTTT.

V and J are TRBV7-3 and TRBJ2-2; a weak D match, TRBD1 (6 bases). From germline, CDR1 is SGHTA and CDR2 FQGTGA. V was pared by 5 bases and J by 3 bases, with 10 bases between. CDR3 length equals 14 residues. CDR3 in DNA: TGTGCCAGCAGCACACAGGGTTACACCGGGGAGCTGTTTTTT. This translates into CASSTQGYTGELFF.

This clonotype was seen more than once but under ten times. CDR3 loop: CASSSRGGGYEQYF. The CDR3 nucleotides read TGTGCCAGCAGCTCGCGGGGGGGCGGATACGAGCAGTACTTC. The chain recombines TRBV7-9 with TRBJ2-7; 9 bases map to TRBD2. The CDR3 loop spans 14 amino acids. The germline V gene has CDR1 SEHNR and CDR2 FQNEAQ (reference sequence). V trimming: 4 bases; J trimming: 4 bases; junction bases outside the gene matches: 5.

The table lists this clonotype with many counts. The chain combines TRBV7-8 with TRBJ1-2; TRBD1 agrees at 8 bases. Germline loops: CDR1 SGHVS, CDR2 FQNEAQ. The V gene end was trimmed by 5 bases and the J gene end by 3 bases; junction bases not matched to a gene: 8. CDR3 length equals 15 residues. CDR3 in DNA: TGTGCCAGCAGCCCCCTGACAGGGGAGGACTATGGCTACACCTTC. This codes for CASSPLTGEDYGYTF.

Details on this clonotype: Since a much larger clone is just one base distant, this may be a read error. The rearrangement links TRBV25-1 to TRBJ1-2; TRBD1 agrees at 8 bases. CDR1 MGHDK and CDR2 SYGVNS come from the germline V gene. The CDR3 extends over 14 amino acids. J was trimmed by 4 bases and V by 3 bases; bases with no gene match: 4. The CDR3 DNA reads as TGTGCCAGCAGTGACCGGACAGGGAGCTATGGCTACACCTTC. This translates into CASSDRTGSYGYTF.

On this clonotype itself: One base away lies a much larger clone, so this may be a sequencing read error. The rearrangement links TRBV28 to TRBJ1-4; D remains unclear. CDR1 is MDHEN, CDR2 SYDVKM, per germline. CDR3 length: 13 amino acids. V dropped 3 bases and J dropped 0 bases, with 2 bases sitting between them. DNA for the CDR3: TGTGCCAGCAGTTTCACAACTAATGAAAAACTGTTTTTT. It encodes CASSFTTNEKLFF.

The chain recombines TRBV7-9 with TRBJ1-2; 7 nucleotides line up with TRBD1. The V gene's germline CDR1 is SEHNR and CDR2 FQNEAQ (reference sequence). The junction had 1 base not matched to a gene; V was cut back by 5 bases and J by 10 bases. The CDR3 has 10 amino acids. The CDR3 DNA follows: TGTGCCAGCAGCCAGGGGGACTACACCTTC. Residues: CASSQGDYTF.

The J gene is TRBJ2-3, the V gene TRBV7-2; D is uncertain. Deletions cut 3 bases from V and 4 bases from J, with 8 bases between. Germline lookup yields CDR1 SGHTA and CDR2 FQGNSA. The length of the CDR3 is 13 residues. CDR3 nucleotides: TGTGCCAGCAGCTTCCCCTTCTCAGATACGCAGTATTTT. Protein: CASSFPFSDTQYF.